This entry describes one T cell receptor beta chain. No antigen is known for it. No much larger clone exists at a distance of one base, and base qualities are not known. These data are taken from a study of T cell repertoires in chronic hepatitis B (dated by TCRdb to between 2018 and 2021). Trimming at the junction amounts to 4 bases on V and 5 bases on J, and the germline ends lie 12 bases apart. Via the germline V gene, CDR1 is SGDLS and CDR2 YYNGEE. Including cysteine and phenylalanine, the CDR3 has 13 amino acids. Only the CDR3 region is kept as DNA, spanning 39 bases read in frame from base 1. Library prep was done by the immunoSEQ multiplex PCR assay. TCRdb holds this immuneACCESS table with in-frame rearrangements only. Some clones are missing; in checked studies, unresolved V genes explain under half, and the rest has no known cause. The sample has 550 to 850 clones on record, about nine tenths of them singletons. Around 4.9% of the sample is taken by the ten largest.

The rearrangement combines TRBV9 with TRBJ1-1; the D gene cannot be named for sure. The specimen was total CD8+ T cells from PBMCs. This TCR was recovered from a human donor with chronic hepatitis B virus infection. The CDR3 in this case is CASSPKVGTEAFF. The nucleotide sequence reads as follows: TGTGCCAGCAGCCCAAAAGTAGGGACTGAAGCTTTCTTT.